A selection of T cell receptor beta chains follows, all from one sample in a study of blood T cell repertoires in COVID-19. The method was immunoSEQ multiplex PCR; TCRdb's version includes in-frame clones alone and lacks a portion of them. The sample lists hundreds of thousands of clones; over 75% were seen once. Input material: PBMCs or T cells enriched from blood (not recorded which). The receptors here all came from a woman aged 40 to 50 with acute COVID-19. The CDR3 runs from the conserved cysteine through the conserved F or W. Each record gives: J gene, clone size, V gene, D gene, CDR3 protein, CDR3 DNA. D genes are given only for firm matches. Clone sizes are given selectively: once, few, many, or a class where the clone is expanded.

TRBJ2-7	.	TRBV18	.	CASSPPLSYEQYF	TGTGCCAGCTCACCACCCCTTTCCTACGAGCAGTACTTC
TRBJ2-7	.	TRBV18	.	CASSPTQGSEQYF	TGTGCCAGCTCTCCAACACAGGGCTCCGAGCAGTACTTC
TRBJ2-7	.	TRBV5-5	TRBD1	CASSVTGAKYEQYF	TGTGCCAGCAGTGTGACAGGGGCGAAGTACGAGCAGTACTTC
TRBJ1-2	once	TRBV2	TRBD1	CASSPMRGRKGYTF	TGTGCCAGCAGTCCTATGAGGGGGCGCAAAGGCTACACCTTC
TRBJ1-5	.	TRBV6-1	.	CASSEGRGRQPQHF	TGTGCCAGCAGTGAAGGGCGGGGTAGGCAGCCCCAGCATTTT
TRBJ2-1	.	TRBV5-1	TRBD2	CASSFRTSEGNKQFF	TGCGCCAGCAGCTTCCGGACTAGCGAGGGCAATAAGCAGTTCTTC
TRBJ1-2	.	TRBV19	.	CASTIQGIPYGYTF	TGTGCCAGTACCATCCAGGGGATTCCCTATGGCTACACCTTC
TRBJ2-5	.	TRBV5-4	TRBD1	CASSYRGQETQYF	TGTGCCAGCAGCTACAGGGGGCAAGAGACCCAGTACTTC
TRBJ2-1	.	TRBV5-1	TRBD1	CASSPRQGAAYNEQFF	TGCGCCAGCAGCCCACGACAGGGGGCGGCGTACAATGAGCAGTTCTTC
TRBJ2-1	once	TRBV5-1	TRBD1	CASSLGGAQGASNEQFF	TGCGCCAGCAGCTTGGGGGGCGCACAGGGGGCATCCAATGAGCAGTTCTTC
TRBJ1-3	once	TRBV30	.	CAWSTPGPEGGNTIYF	TGTGCCTGGAGTACTCCGGGCCCCGAGGGTGGAAACACCATATATTTT
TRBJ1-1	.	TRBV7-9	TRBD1	CASSLPQGADTEAFF	TGTGCCAGCAGCCTACCCCAGGGGGCTGACACTGAAGCTTTCTTT
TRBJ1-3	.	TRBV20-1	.	CSARTGNTIYF	TGCAGTGCTAGAACAGGAAACACCATATATTTT
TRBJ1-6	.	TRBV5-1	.	CASSLDGQGNSPLHF	TGCGCCAGCAGCTTGGACGGGCAGGGAAATTCACCCCTCCACTTT
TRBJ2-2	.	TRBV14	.	CASSPVQGWNTGELFF	TGTGCCAGCAGCCCCGTACAGGGTTGGAACACCGGGGAGCTGTTTTTT
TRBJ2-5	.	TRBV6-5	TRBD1	CASTRQGARETQYF	TGTGCCAGCACCCGACAGGGGGCGCGGGAGACCCAGTACTTC
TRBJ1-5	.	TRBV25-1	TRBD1	CASRRQGADQPQHF	TGTGCCAGCAGACGACAGGGGGCAGATCAGCCCCAGCATTTT
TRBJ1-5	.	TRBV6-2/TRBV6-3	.	CASSREVDQPQHF	TGTGCCAGCAGTCGGGAGGTGGATCAGCCCCAGCATTTT
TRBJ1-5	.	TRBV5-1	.	CASSLGGYSNQPQHF	TGCGCCAGCAGCTTGGGCGGTTATAGCAATCAGCCCCAGCATTTT
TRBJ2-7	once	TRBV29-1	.	CSVEGDRGGAYEQYF	TGCAGCGTTGAAGGGGATCGCGGGGGCGCCTACGAGCAGTACTTC
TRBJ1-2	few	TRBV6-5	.	CASSYEGTGNYGYTF	TGTGCCAGCAGTTATGAGGGCACTGGTAACTATGGCTACACCTTC
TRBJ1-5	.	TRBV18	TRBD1	CASSPGTEHGNYNQPQHF	TGTGCCAGCTCACCCGGGACAGAACATGGGAACTACAATCAGCCCCAGCATTTT
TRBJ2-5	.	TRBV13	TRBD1	CASSLSGTGEETQYF	TGTGCCAGCAGCTTGTCCGGGACAGGAGAAGAGACCCAGTACTTC
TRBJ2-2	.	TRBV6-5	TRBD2	CASSGGRTTGELFF	TGTGCCAGTAGCGGGGGAAGAACCACCGGGGAGCTGTTTTTT
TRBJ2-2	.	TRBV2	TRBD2	CASAGTSGGTGELFF	TGTGCCAGCGCAGGGACTAGCGGGGGTACCGGGGAGCTGTTTTTT
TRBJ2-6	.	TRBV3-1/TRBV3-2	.	CASSQEPGVSGANVLTF	TGTGCCAGCAGCCAAGAGCCGGGAGTCTCTGGGGCCAACGTCCTGACTTTC
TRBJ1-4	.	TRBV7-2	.	CASSLVGGDGEKLFF	TGTGCCAGCAGCTTAGTTGGGGGCGACGGCGAAAAACTGTTTTTT
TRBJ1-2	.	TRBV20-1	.	CSASPGSYGYTF	TGCAGTGCTAGTCCAGGGTCCTATGGCTACACCTTC
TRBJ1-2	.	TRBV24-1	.	CATSDPQGHYGYTF	TGTGCCACCAGTGACCCACAGGGCCACTATGGCTACACCTTC
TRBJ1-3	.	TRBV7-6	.	CASSLALGNTIYF	TGTGCCAGCAGCTTAGCCTTGGGAAACACCATATATTTT
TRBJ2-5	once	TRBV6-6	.	CASSYGPAQETQYF	TGTGCCAGCAGTTACGGGCCAGCCCAAGAGACCCAGTACTTC
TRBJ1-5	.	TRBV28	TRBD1	CASSFPGQGVYQPQHF	TGTGCCAGCAGTTTTCCCGGACAGGGGGTATATCAGCCCCAGCATTTT
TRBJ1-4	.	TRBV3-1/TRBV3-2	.	CASSQSYEKLFF	TGTGCCAGCAGCCAGTCATATGAAAAACTGTTTTTT
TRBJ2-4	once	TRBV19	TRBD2	CASSIRTSGGDVSKNIQYF	TGTGCCAGTAGTATACGGACTAGCGGGGGGGACGTATCCAAAAACATTCAGTACTTC
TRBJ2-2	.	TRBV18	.	CASSPDRMNTGELFF	TGTGCCAGCTCACCAGACAGGATGAACACCGGGGAGCTGTTTTTT
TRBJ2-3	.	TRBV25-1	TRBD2	CASSANRLAGADTQYF	TGTGCCAGCAGTGCCAACAGACTAGCGGGGGCAGATACGCAGTATTTT